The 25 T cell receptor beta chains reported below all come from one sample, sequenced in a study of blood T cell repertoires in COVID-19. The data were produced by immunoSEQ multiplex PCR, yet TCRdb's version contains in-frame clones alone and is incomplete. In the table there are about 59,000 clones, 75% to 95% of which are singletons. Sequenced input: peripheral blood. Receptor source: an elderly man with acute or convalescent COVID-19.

CDR3 amino acids: CATSSGGSRNQPQHF. DNA of the CDR3: TGTGCCACCAGCAGCGGGGGGAGCCGCAATCAGCCCCAGCATTTT. The genes are TRBV15 and TRBJ1-5, with D maybe TRBD1 (5 bases). Per germline, CDR1 LNHNV and CDR2 YYDKDF (reference sequence). CDR3 length: 15 residues. The V end lost 3 bases, the J end lost 2 bases, and 11 bases lay between the germline ends.

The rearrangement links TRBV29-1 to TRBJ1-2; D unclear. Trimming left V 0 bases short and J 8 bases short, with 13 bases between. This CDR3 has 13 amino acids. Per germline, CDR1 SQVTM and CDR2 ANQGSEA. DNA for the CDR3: TGCAGCGTTGAAGACCGGGGAGGGTTCGGCTACACCTTC. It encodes CSVEDRGGFGYTF.

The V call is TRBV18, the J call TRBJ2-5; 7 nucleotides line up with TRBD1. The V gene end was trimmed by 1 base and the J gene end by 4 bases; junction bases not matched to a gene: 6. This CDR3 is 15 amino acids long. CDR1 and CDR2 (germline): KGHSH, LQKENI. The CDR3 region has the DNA TGTGCCAGCTCACCACAGGGGGCGCAACGAGAGACCCAGTACTTC. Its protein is CASSPQGAQRETQYF.

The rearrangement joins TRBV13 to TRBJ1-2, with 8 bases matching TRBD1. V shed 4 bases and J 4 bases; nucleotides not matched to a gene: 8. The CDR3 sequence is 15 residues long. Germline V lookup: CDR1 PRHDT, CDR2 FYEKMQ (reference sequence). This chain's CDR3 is CASSSGQAQLYGYTF. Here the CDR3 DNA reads TGTGCCAGCAGCTCGGGACAGGCCCAGCTCTATGGCTACACCTTC.

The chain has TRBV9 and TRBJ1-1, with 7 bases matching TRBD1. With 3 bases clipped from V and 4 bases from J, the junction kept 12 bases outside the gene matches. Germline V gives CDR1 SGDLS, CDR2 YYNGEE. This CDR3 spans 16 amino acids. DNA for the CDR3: TGTGCCAGCAGCGAGGGGCCAGGGGGTTTCGGCACTGAAGCTTTCTTT. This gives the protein CASSEGPGGFGTEAFF.

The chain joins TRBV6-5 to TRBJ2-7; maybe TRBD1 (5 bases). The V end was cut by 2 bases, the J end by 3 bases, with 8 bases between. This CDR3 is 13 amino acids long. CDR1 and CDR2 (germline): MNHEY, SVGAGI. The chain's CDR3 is CASSYPDSYEQYF. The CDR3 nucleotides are TGTGCCAGCAGTTACCCCGACAGCTACGAGCAGTACTTC.

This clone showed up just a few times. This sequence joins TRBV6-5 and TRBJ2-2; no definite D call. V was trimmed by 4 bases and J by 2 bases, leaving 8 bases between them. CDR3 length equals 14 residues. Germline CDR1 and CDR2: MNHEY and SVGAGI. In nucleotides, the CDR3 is TGTGCCAGCAGTTTTAGTCCTAACACCGGGGAGCTGTTTTTT. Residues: CASSFSPNTGELFF.

The chain's CDR3 is CASSRSQGPTGELFF. CDR3 in DNA: TGTGCCAGCAGCCGAAGCCAGGGGCCCACCGGGGAGCTGTTTTTT. The chain uses TRBV7-9 and TRBJ2-2, with D possibly matching TRBD1 (6 bases). This CDR3 has 15 residues. Germline V gene sequence: CDR1 SEHNR, CDR2 FQNEAQ (reference sequence). Trimming took 5 bases from V and 4 from J, leaving 14 bases between them.

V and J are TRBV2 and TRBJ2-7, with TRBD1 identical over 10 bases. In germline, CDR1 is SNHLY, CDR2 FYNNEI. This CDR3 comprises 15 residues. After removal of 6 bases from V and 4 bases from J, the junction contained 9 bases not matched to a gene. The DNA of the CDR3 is TGTGCCAGCAGACTGCCCGGGACAGGGGTATACGAGCAGTACTTC. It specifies CASRLPGTGVYEQYF.

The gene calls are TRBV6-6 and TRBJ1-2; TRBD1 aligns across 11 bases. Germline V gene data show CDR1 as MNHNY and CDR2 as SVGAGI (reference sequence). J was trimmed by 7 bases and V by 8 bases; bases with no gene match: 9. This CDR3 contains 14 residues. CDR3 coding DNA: TGTGCCAGCTGCCCTGGACAGGGGGCGGGTGGCTACACCTTC. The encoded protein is CASCPGQGAGGYTF.

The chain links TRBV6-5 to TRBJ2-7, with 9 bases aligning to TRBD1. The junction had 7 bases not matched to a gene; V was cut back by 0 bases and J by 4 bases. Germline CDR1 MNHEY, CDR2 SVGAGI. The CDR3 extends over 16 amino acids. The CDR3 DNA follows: TGTGCCAGCAGTTACTCAGGGACAGGGAAAGGTTACGAGCAGTACTTC. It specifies CASSYSGTGKGYEQYF.

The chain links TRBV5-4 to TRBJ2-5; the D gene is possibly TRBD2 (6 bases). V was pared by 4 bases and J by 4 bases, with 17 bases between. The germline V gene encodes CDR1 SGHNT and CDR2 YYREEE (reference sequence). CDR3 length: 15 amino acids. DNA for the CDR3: TGTGCCAGCAGCCTAGGTAGGAGGGTAGGAGAGACCCAGTACTTC. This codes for CASSLGRRVGETQYF.

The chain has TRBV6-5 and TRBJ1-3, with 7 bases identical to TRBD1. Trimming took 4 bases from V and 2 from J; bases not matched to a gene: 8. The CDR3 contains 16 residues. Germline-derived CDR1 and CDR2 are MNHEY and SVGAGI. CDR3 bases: TGTGCCAGCAGTTTAAAGGGGGCTATGGCTGGAAACACCATATATTTT. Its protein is CASSLKGAMAGNTIYF.

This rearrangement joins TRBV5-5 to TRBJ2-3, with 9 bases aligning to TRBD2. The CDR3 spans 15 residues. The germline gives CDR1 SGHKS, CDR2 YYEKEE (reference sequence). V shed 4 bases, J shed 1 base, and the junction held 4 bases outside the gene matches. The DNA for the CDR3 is TGTGCCAGCAGCACTCGGACTAGCGGCACAGATACGCAGTATTTT. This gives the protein CASSTRTSGTDTQYF.

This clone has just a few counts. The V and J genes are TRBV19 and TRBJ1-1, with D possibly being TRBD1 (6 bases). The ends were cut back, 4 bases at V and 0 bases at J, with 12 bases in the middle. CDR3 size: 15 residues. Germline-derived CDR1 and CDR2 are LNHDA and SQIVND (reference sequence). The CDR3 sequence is CASSTNRALNTEAFF. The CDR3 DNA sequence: TGTGCCAGTAGTACAAACAGGGCCCTGAACACTGAAGCTTTCTTT.

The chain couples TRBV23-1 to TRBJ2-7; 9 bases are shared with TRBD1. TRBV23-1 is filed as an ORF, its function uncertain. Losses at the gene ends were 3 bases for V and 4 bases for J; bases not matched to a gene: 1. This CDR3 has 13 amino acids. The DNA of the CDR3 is TGCGCCAGCAGTCAGACAGGGGGATACGAGCAGTACTTC. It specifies CASSQTGGYEQYF.

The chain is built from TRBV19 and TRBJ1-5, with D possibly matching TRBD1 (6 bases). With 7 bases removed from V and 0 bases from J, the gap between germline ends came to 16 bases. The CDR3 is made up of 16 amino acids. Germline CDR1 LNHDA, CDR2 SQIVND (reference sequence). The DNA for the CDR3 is TGTGCCAGTACTGGGGGCCCCACCTATAGCAATCAGCCCCAGCATTTT. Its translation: CASTGGPTYSNQPQHF.

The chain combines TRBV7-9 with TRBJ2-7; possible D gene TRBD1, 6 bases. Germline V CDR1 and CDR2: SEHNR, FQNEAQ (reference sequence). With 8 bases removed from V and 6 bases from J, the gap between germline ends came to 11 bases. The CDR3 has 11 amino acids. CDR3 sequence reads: CASGQGTEQYF. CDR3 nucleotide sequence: TGTGCCAGCGGGCAGGGGACCGAGCAGTACTTC. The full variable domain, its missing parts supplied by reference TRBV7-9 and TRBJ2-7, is DTGVSQNPRHKITKRGQNVTFRCDPISEHNRLYWYRQTLGQGPEFLTYFQNEAQLEKSRLLSDRFSAERPKGSFSTLEIQRTEQGDSAMYLCASGQGTEQYFGPGTRLTVT.

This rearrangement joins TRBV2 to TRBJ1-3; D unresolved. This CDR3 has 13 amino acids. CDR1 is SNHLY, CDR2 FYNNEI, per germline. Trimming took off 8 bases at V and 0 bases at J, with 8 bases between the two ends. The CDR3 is CASGGNSGNTIYF. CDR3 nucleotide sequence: TGTGCCAGCGGCGGAAACTCTGGAAACACCATATATTTT.

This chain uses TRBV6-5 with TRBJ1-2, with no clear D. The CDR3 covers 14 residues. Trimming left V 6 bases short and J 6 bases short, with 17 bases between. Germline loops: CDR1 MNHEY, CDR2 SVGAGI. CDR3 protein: CASSPSRPGHGYTF. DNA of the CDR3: TGTGCCAGCAGCCCATCGCGTCCGGGTCATGGCTACACCTTC.

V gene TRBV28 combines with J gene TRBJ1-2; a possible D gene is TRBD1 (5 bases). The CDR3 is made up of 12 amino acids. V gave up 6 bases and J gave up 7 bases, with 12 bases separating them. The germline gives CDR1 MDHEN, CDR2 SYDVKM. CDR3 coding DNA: TGTGCCAGCAGCTTAGAAGGGGTTGGCTACACCTTC. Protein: CASSLEGVGYTF.

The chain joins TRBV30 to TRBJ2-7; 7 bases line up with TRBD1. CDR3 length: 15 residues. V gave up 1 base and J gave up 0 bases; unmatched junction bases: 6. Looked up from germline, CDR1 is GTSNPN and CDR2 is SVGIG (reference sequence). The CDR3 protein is CAWSGDRRSSYEQYF. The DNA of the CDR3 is TGTGCCTGGAGTGGGGACAGACGGAGCTCCTACGAGCAGTACTTC. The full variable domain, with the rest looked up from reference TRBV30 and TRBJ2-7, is SQTIHQWPATLVQPVGSPLSLECTVEGTSNPNLYWYRQAAGRGLQLLFYSVGIGQISSEVPQNLSASRPQDRQFILSSKKLLLSDSGFYLCAWSGDRRSSYEQYFGPGTRLTVT.

CDR3: CASSSSGSGNTIYF. DNA of the CDR3: TGTGCCAGCAGCTCCTCAGGGTCTGGAAACACCATATATTTT. The genes are TRBV5-4 and TRBJ1-3, with D possibly being TRBD1 (5 bases). With 3 bases removed from V and 1 base from J, the gap between germline ends came to 8 bases. The germline V gene encodes CDR1 SGHNT and CDR2 YYREEE (reference sequence). CDR3 length equals 14 residues.

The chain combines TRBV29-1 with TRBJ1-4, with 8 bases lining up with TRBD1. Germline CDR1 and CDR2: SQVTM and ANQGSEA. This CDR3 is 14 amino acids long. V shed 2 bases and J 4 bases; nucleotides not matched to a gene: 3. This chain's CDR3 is CSVESTGVNEKLFF. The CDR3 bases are TGCAGCGTTGAATCGACAGGGGTTAATGAAAAACTGTTTTTT.

The CDR3 reads CASTLGQGTDTQYF. CDR3 DNA: TGTGCCAGCACTCTAGGACAGGGGACAGATACGCAGTATTTT. The chain recombines TRBV2 with TRBJ2-3; 9 positions match TRBD1. The ends lost 7 bases at V and 3 bases at J; junction bases unmatched: 5. This CDR3 comprises 14 residues. Germline V gives CDR1 SNHLY, CDR2 FYNNEI.